The 9 T cell receptor beta chains given below trace back to one sample, sequenced in a study of neoadjuvant nivolumab and ipilimumab in lung cancer. Sequencing used immunoSEQ multiplex PCR; TCRdb keeps in-frame clones, though not all of them. In the table there are 20,000 to 25,000 clones, approximately 86% of which are singletons. The material was peripheral blood, obtained before neoadjuvant nivolumab, alone or with ipilimumab. These TCRs come from an adult with non-small cell lung cancer.

The chain is built from TRBV9 and TRBJ2-6; D is unresolved. Trimming took off 2 bases at V and 0 bases at J, with 6 bases between the two ends. Germline V gene lookup returns CDR1 SGDLS and CDR2 YYNGEE. The CDR3 spans 15 residues. CDR3 in DNA: TGTGCCAGCAGCGTCACTTCCTCTGGGGCCAACGTCCTGACTTTC. Translation: CASSVTSSGANVLTF.

J is TRBJ2-3 and V is TRBV14; D tentatively reads TRBD1 or TRBD2 (6 bases each). Trimming left V 5 bases short and J 4 bases short, with 19 bases between. The CDR3 is made up of 16 amino acids. Germline values: CDR1 SGHDN, CDR2 FVKESK. This CDR3 is CASSTLTGTSADTQYF. In nucleotides, the CDR3 is TGTGCCAGCAGCACACTTACAGGGACTTCCGCAGATACGCAGTATTTT. The variable domain in full, completed from reference TRBV14 and TRBJ2-3, reads EAGVTQFPSHSVIEKGQTVTLRCDPISGHDNLYWYRRVMGKEIKFLLHFVKESKQDESGMPNNRFLAERTGGTYSTLKVQPAELEDSGVYFCASSTLTGTSADTQYFGPGTRLTVL.

The chain links TRBV5-1 to TRBJ2-5; tentatively, D is TRBD1 (6 bases). The CDR3 spans 14 residues. Trimming took 4 bases from V and 1 from J, leaving 11 bases between them. From germline, CDR1 is SGHRS and CDR2 YFSETQ. The CDR3: CASSVRTAQETQYF. The CDR3 coding sequence is TGCGCCAGCAGCGTTCGGACAGCCCAAGAGACCCAGTACTTC.

Only a few counts were recorded for this clone. The V call is TRBV5-5, the J call TRBJ2-2; D might be TRBD1 or TRBD2, each matching 5 bases. This CDR3 is 15 amino acids long. V lost 4 bases and J lost 1, with 11 bases in between. The germline CDR1 and CDR2 sequences are SGHKS and YYEKEE (reference sequence). For the CDR3, the DNA is TGTGCCAGCAGCCGTCGGGACGGGAACACCGGGGAGCTGTTTTTT. Translation: CASSRRDGNTGELFF.

CDR3 sequence: CASSIRTGGSYNEQFF. The CDR3 bases are TGCGCCAGCAGCATCAGGACAGGGGGTTCCTACAATGAGCAGTTCTTC. V is TRBV5-1 and J is TRBJ2-1, with TRBD1 matching over 10 bases. V shed 4 bases and J 1 base; nucleotides not matched to a gene: 5. The CDR3 consists of 16 residues. Germline V gives CDR1 SGHRS, CDR2 YFSETQ.

In DNA form, the CDR3 reads TGCAGCGTTGTGGGCCTCTCTGGAAACACCATATATTTT. It specifies CSVVGLSGNTIYF. The chain joins TRBV29-1 to TRBJ1-3, with no clear D. The CDR3 has 13 residues. CDR1 is SQVTM, CDR2 ANQGSEA, per germline. Between the trimmed V and J ends, which lost 4 bases and 0 bases, there was a span of 7 bases.

The chain uses TRBV29-1 and TRBJ1-1; D gene unclear. Trimming stripped 3 bases from V and 10 bases from J, with 15 bases between. The CDR3 has 12 residues. Germline CDR1 SQVTM, CDR2 ANQGSEA. CDR3 sequence (DNA): TGCAGCGTTGACTTCGGTCGCCCACGAGCTTTCTTT. Amino acid sequence: CSVDFGRPRAFF.

This chain uses TRBV6-1 with TRBJ1-2; weak D call: TRBD1 (6 bases). CDR1 and CDR2 (germline): MNHNS, SASEGT. This CDR3 is 13 amino acids long. V was pared by 6 bases and J by 2 bases, with 10 bases between. CDR3 nucleotide sequence: TGTGCCAGCAGGGTTCAGGGGAACTATGGCTACACCTTC. Protein sequence: CASRVQGNYGYTF.

This clone was found once. This sequence joins TRBV7-9 and TRBJ1-2; D uncertain. The V and J ends lost 4 bases and 4 bases respectively, with 7 bases between them. The CDR3 spans 12 residues. The germline gives CDR1 SEHNR, CDR2 FQNEAQ (reference sequence). The CDR3 spells CASSSNSYGYTF. The CDR3, as DNA: TGTGCCAGCAGCTCAAACAGCTATGGCTACACCTTC.